Below, 8 T cell receptor beta chains from the same sample are listed, as sequenced in a study of blood T cells in healthy people across ages. Combining a sample-barcoded 5' primer with a J-beta primer mix, a second PCR ran for roughly 6 to 12 cycles. MiXCR, applied by TCRdb to the 5' RACE reads, yields one record per CDR3 protein. The table shows 1 million or so distinct CDR3 sequences, with 35% to 55% occurring only once. The source material was blood. The receptor set was obtained from a woman aged 55 to 70 in good health.

This chain connects TRBV20-1 to TRBJ2-1; D remains unclear. Germline V gene data show CDR1 as DFQATT and CDR2 as SNEGSKA (reference sequence). CDR3 size: 14 residues. Trimming pared 3 bases from V and 4 bases from J, leaving 13 bases between. The CDR3 DNA reads as TGCAGTGCTAGTCTCGGTGGGAAATACAATGAGCAGTTCTTC. Protein: CSASLGGKYNEQFF.

As to this clonotype: A much larger clone sits a single nucleotide away, making a read error possible. The CDR3 protein is CTSSLTGDQPQHF. As DNA, the CDR3 is TGTACCAGCAGCTTAACGGGGGACCAGCCCCAGCATTTT. The chain couples TRBV7-2 to TRBJ1-5; tentatively, D is TRBD1 (5 bases). The CDR3 is 13 amino acids. CDR1 is SGHTA and CDR2 is FQGNSA in the germline V gene. The V gene lost 2 bases and the J gene lost 7 bases, with 9 bases spanning the gap.

The J gene is TRBJ1-2, the V gene TRBV27, with TRBD1 matching over 7 bases. Germline CDR1 and CDR2: MNHEY and SMNVEV (reference sequence). With 2 bases clipped from V and 3 bases from J, the junction kept 3 bases outside the gene matches. This CDR3 is built from 14 residues. This CDR3 reads CASSLGTAHYGYTF. The CDR3 DNA reads as TGTGCCAGCAGTTTAGGGACAGCACACTATGGCTACACCTTC.

This clonotype was observed at least ten times. The rearrangement joins TRBV20-1 to TRBJ2-3, with D perhaps matching TRBD2 (7 bases). CDR3 length equals 13 residues. V lost 0 bases to trimming and J lost 7 bases, with 11 bases between them. Per the germline V gene, CDR1 is DFQATT and CDR2 is SNEGSKA (reference sequence). CDR3 bases: TGCAGTGCTAGAGAAGGGGGGGCAAATACGCAGTATTTT. Translating it yields CSAREGGANTQYF.

The chain uses TRBV20-1 and TRBJ1-2; 7 bases match TRBD1. Germline CDR1 and CDR2: DFQATT and SNEGSKA (reference sequence). The CDR3 has 16 residues. The CDR3 protein is CLFPAQGGALGYGYTF. CDR3 DNA sequence: TGCTTATTTCCCGCCCAAGGGGGCGCCCTAGGCTATGGCTACACCTTC.

This clonotype showed up just a few times. The CDR3 nucleotides read TGTGCCAGCAGTTTAGGGGTCCCTCCGGGCAATCAGCCCCAGCATTTT. Amino acids: CASSLGVPPGNQPQHF. The chain links TRBV27 to TRBJ1-5; D gene unclear. V gave up 2 bases and J gave up 2 bases, with 13 bases separating them. Germline V CDR1 and CDR2: MNHEY, SMNVEV (reference sequence). The CDR3 has 16 amino acids.

The J gene is TRBJ1-1, the V gene TRBV20-1, with 7 bases matching TRBD1. Germline assignment: CDR1 DFQATT and CDR2 SNEGSKA (reference sequence). The CDR3 is 14 residues long. J lost 0 bases, V lost 3 bases, and 4 bases had no gene match. The CDR3 DNA follows: TGCAGTGCTAGTGCCGGGACAGTGAACACTGAAGCTTTCTTT. Its translation: CSASAGTVNTEAFF.

The chain employs TRBV29-1 and TRBJ1-1, with D possibly TRBD1 on 6 matching bases. CDR1 is SQVTM and CDR2 is ANQGSEA in the germline V gene. The CDR3 has 14 amino acids. Trimming shortened V by 7 bases and J by 4 bases, and 19 bases separated the two germline ends. The DNA for the CDR3 is TGCAGCGCATTACCACAGGGTCCAACCACTGAAGCTTTCTTT. It translates to CSALPQGPTTEAFF.